These 29 T cell receptor beta chains were sequenced from one sample in a study of blood T cell repertoires in COVID-19 (dated by TCRdb to 2018 to 2020). Libraries were prepared through the immunoSEQ multiplex PCR assay. The clones in this table, taken by TCRdb from immuneACCESS, are in-frame only. Not every clone is retained; where verified, under half of the shortfall comes from an unresolved V gene, and the cause of the rest is unknown. The sample yields approximately 330,000 clones; roughly 88% were counted once. The biggest ten clones account for 4% of the sample. The sample was peripheral blood. Receptors originate from a woman in her forties or fifties with active or convalescent COVID-19.

The CDR3 sequence is CASSRQGTNTIYF. CDR3 DNA sequence: TGTGCCAGCAGTCGACAGGGAACTAACACCATATATTTT. The V gene is TRBV6-6, the J gene TRBJ1-3; 7 bases fit TRBD1. Germline V lookup: CDR1 MNHNY, CDR2 SVGAGI (reference sequence). Losses at the gene ends were 5 bases for V and 7 bases for J; bases not matched to a gene: 5. The CDR3 has 13 amino acids.

The J gene is TRBJ2-7, the V gene TRBV6-2 or TRBV6-3; a weak D match, TRBD1 (6 bases). The CDR3 sequence is 12 residues long. V was pared by 5 bases and J by 7 bases, with 12 bases between. The V gene's germline CDR1 is MNHEY and CDR2 SVGEGT. This chain's CDR3 is CASSQGSGEQYF. CDR3 bases: TGTGCCAGCAGTCAGGGGTCGGGAGAGCAGTACTTC.

The chain combines TRBV11-2 with TRBJ2-3, with 7 positions matching TRBD2. The CDR3 sequence is 16 residues long. The V segment lost 2 bases and the J segment 3 bases; nucleotides outside the gene matches: 8. Germline CDR1 is SGHAT and CDR2 is FQNNGV. As DNA, the CDR3 is TGTGCCAGCAGCTTAATAGTCGGCGGGAGTACAGATACGCAGTATTTT. Translation gives CASSLIVGGSTDTQYF.

The count of this clone is one. The chain uses TRBV4-1 and TRBJ2-3; 9 nucleotides align to TRBD1. V lost 3 bases, J lost 4 bases, and 8 bases stayed unmatched. The length of the CDR3 is 16 residues. Germline lookup yields CDR1 MGHRA and CDR2 YSYEKL. Here the CDR3 reads CASSHPRQGGSDTQYF. The CDR3 DNA follows: TGCGCCAGCAGCCACCCAAGACAGGGGGGATCAGATACGCAGTATTTT.

The chain is built from TRBV27 and TRBJ1-5, with TRBD1 matching over 9 bases. The length of the CDR3 is 20 residues. Germline V gives CDR1 MNHEY, CDR2 SMNVEV (reference sequence). With V trimmed by 6 bases and J by 1 base, 19 bases remained unmatched. The CDR3: CASRSGTGKYRGLSNQPQHF. Written as DNA, the CDR3 is TGTGCCAGCAGATCCGGGACAGGGAAATACAGGGGGCTAAGCAATCAGCCCCAGCATTTT.

The chain employs TRBV7-3 and TRBJ2-3; tentative D call: TRBD2 (7 bases). The germline V gene has CDR1 SGHTA and CDR2 FQGTGA. CDR3 length equals 15 residues. Trimming pared 3 bases from V and 2 bases from J, leaving 12 bases between. The chain's CDR3 is CASSLAGASTDTQYF. CDR3 coding DNA: TGTGCCAGCAGCTTGGCGGGGGCTTCCACAGATACGCAGTATTTT.

V usage is TRBV4-3 and J usage is TRBJ2-3; the match to TRBD2 covers 16 bases. The CDR3 length is 19 residues. The V segment lost 0 bases and the J segment 3 bases; nucleotides outside the gene matches: 6. From germline, CDR1 is LGHNA and CDR2 YSLEER. The CDR3 region is CASSQDPGTSGRETDTQYF. In nucleotides, the CDR3 is TGCGCCAGCAGCCAAGATCCCGGGACTAGCGGGAGGGAAACAGATACGCAGTATTTT.

The chain combines TRBV27 with TRBJ1-6; D is unresolved. The CDR3 consists of 14 residues. V was cut by 2 bases and J by 7 bases, with 9 bases left in between. Germline V gene data show CDR1 as MNHEY and CDR2 as SMNVEV (reference sequence). The CDR3 here is CASSLKQLNSPLHF. The CDR3 DNA is TGTGCCAGCAGTTTAAAACAGCTGAATTCACCCCTCCACTTT.

The chain joins TRBV12-3 or TRBV12-4 to TRBJ1-5; D unresolved. This CDR3 is built from 13 residues. Trimming cost V 7 bases and J 7 bases, with 14 bases left between them. In DNA, the CDR3 is TGTGCCAGCACCCCGAACCTCCGGCAGCCCCAGCATTTT. Encoded protein: CASTPNLRQPQHF.

J is TRBJ2-3 and V is TRBV7-2; D possibly corresponds to TRBD2 (6 bases). The CDR3 runs 16 residues. The germline V gene has CDR1 SGHTA and CDR2 FQGNSA. V lost 0 bases, J lost 3 bases, and 13 bases lay in between. DNA for the CDR3: TGTGCCAGCAGCTTAGCGCGGGGAGTTAGAACAGATACGCAGTATTTT. Encoded protein: CASSLARGVRTDTQYF.

The gene calls are TRBV19 and TRBJ1-2, with 8 nucleotides matching TRBD1. This CDR3 contains 13 residues. Trimming removed 7 bases from V and 4 bases from J; junction bases left unmatched: 5. Germline V lookup: CDR1 LNHDA, CDR2 SQIVND (reference sequence). In DNA form, the CDR3 reads TGTGCCAGTAAAATTGACAGGGGCTATGGCTACACCTTC. Translated: CASKIDRGYGYTF.

V gene TRBV7-9 combines with J gene TRBJ1-3; D gene unclear. CDR1 and CDR2 (germline): SEHNR, FQNEAQ (reference sequence). Trimming removed 1 base at V and 0 bases at J, with 10 bases between. This CDR3 contains 16 residues. For the CDR3, the DNA is TGTGCCAGCAGCTTAGGTAGCGGGAGCTCTGGAAACACCATATATTTT. Residues: CASSLGSGSSGNTIYF.

Details on this clone: A much larger clone differs from this one at a single base, so this may be a read error. The genes are TRBV5-5 and TRBJ2-6; a weak D match, TRBD1 (5 bases). From germline, CDR1 is SGHKS and CDR2 YYEKEE (reference sequence). The CDR3 consists of 16 residues. V gave up 0 bases and J gave up 0 bases, with 7 bases separating them. CDR3 amino acids: CASSLGQTSGANVLTF. In nucleotides, the CDR3 is TGTGCCAGCAGCTTGGGACAGACCTCTGGGGCCAACGTCCTGACTTTC.

The chain links TRBV15 to TRBJ1-2, with TRBD1 matching 7 bases. Per germline, CDR1 LNHNV and CDR2 YYDKDF (reference sequence). This CDR3 spans 13 amino acids. J lost 4 bases, V lost 5 bases, and 4 bases had no gene match. CDR3 protein: CATSEGTAYGYTF. DNA for the CDR3: TGTGCCACCAGCGAAGGGACAGCCTATGGCTACACCTTC.

The rearrangement joins TRBV7-9 to TRBJ2-5; perhaps TRBD2 as D (6 bases). This CDR3 is built from 15 residues. Germline V gene data show CDR1 as SEHNR and CDR2 as FQNEAQ (reference sequence). The CDR3 DNA sequence: TGTGCAAGTTCCGAGATAGCGGAGTCGAAAGAGACCCAGTACTTC. The encoded protein is CASSEIAESKETQYF.

The chain combines TRBV15 with TRBJ2-5; possible D gene TRBD2, 6 bases. The CDR3 runs to 17 residues. CDR1 and CDR2 (germline): LNHNV, YYDKDF (reference sequence). Deletions cut 2 bases from V and 5 bases from J, with 21 bases between. In DNA, the CDR3 is TGTGCCACCAGCAGACTCCCGGTGACTAGTGCTCGGGAGACCCAGTACTTC. This gives the protein CATSRLPVTSARETQYF.

V is TRBV11-2 and J is TRBJ1-2, with 9 bases fitting TRBD1. CDR1 SGHAT and CDR2 FQNNGV come from the germline V gene. The CDR3 sequence is 15 residues long. Germline trimming cut 5 bases from V and 8 bases from J; bases unmatched to any gene: 12. The CDR3 is CASSPDRGVFYGYTF. Written as DNA, the CDR3 is TGTGCCAGCAGCCCTGACAGGGGGGTTTTTTACGGCTACACCTTC.

The CDR3 loop is CASSQDNVQTTSGNTIYF. Here the CDR3 DNA reads TGCGCCAGCAGCCAAGATAACGTACAGACTACATCTGGAAACACCATATATTTT. J is TRBJ1-3 and V is TRBV4-3, with D unresolved. V dropped 0 bases and J dropped 1 base, with 16 bases sitting between them. Germline lookup yields CDR1 LGHNA and CDR2 YSLEER. This CDR3 is built from 18 residues.

The chain joins TRBV15 to TRBJ1-6, with 8 bases that match TRBD1. The V gene's germline CDR1 is LNHNV and CDR2 YYDKDF (reference sequence). The CDR3 contains 16 residues. Trimming took 1 base from V and 7 from J; bases not matched to a gene: 6. The CDR3 sequence is CATSRGAGQENSPLHF. Written as DNA, the CDR3 is TGTGCCACCAGCAGAGGGGCGGGACAGGAAAATTCACCCCTCCACTTT.

Note on this clone: The sample contains more than one DNA sequence encoding this CDR3. The J gene is TRBJ1-1, the V gene TRBV7-2, with 8 bases lining up with TRBD1. CDR1 and CDR2 from the germline V gene are SGHTA and FQGNSA. The trim removed 5 bases at V and 4 bases at J, leaving 3 bases unmatched. This CDR3 has 13 amino acids. This CDR3 is CASSSDRGTEAFF. Here the CDR3 DNA reads TGTGCCAGCAGCAGTGACAGGGGCACTGAAGCTTTCTTT.

The rearrangement uses TRBV9 and TRBJ1-2; 8 bases fit TRBD1. The CDR3 consists of 14 residues. V lost 3 bases to trimming and J lost 3 bases; unmatched junction nucleotides: 4. Germline V CDR1 and CDR2: SGDLS, YYNGEE. The DNA for the CDR3 is TGTGCCAGCAGCGCTACGGACAGGGACTATGGCTACACCTTC. Encoded protein: CASSATDRDYGYTF. The entire variable domain, with the rest obtained from reference TRBV9 and TRBJ1-2, is as follows: DSGVTQTPKHLITATGQRVTLRCSPRSGDLSVYWYQQSLDQGLQFLIQYYNGEERAKGNILERFSAQQFPDLHSELNLSSLELGDSALYFCASSATDRDYGYTFGSGTRLTVV.

This chain joins TRBV29-1 and TRBJ2-2; 7 bases match TRBD2. Trimming at V came to 7 bases and at J to 6 bases, leaving 14 bases not matched to a gene. Germline CDR1 SQVTM, CDR2 ANQGSEA. The CDR3 runs to 15 residues. CDR3 sequence reads: CSASLPGRDSGELFF. The CDR3, as DNA: TGCAGCGCATCCCTACCGGGGAGGGATTCCGGGGAGCTGTTTTTT.

The rearrangement uses TRBV5-1 and TRBJ1-1; a possible D gene is TRBD1 (6 bases). V was trimmed by 6 bases and J by 0 bases, leaving 15 bases between them. The germline gives CDR1 SGHRS, CDR2 YFSETQ. The CDR3 runs to 15 residues. CDR3 nucleotide sequence: TGCGCCAGCACCACCCTTGGGGGCTTGAACACTGAAGCTTTCTTT. This gives the protein CASTTLGGLNTEAFF.

Comments on this clone: The sample holds other DNA sequences that translate to the same CDR3. The chain has TRBV5-1 and TRBJ1-3; no reliable D call. V lost 0 bases, J lost 3 bases, and 4 bases lay in between. The CDR3 spans 13 residues. Germline V gene lookup returns CDR1 SGHRS and CDR2 YFSETQ. The CDR3 loop is CASSLVGGNTIYF. For the CDR3, the DNA is TGCGCCAGCAGCTTGGTCGGTGGAAACACCATATATTTT.

The rearrangement uses TRBV7-8 and TRBJ2-7; no firm D call. The V gene lost 1 base and the J gene lost 3 bases, with 16 bases spanning the gap. CDR1 and CDR2 (germline): SGHVS, FQNEAQ. The CDR3 loop spans 16 amino acids. CDR3 residues: CASSLGKTQRLYEQYF. The CDR3 region has the DNA TGTGCCAGCAGCTTAGGCAAAACCCAGAGGCTCTACGAGCAGTACTTC.

This chain connects TRBV11-2 to TRBJ2-2, with TRBD2 matching 8 bases. Germline V gene sequence: CDR1 SGHAT, CDR2 FQNNGV. CDR3 size: 15 residues. The V and J ends lost 3 bases and 3 bases, in that order; junction bases with no gene match: 3. The CDR3 DNA reads as TGTGCCAGCAGCTTGCGGGGGGCGGACACCGGGGAGCTGTTTTTT. Residues: CASSLRGADTGELFF.

This rearrangement joins TRBV28 to TRBJ2-7; 11 bases line up with TRBD2. Germline-derived CDR1 and CDR2 are MDHEN and SYDVKM. V lost 5 bases, J lost 4 bases, and 7 bases stayed unmatched. CDR3 length: 15 residues. The CDR3 loop is CASSPGTSGEYEQYF. CDR3 nucleotides: TGTGCCAGCAGTCCGGGGACTAGCGGTGAATACGAGCAGTACTTC.

This clone occurred a few times. The chain uses TRBV6-4 and TRBJ2-1; D might be TRBD1 (6 bases). The length of the CDR3 is 13 residues. CDR1 and CDR2 (germline): MRHNA, SNTAGT. V was cut by 2 bases and J by 15 bases, with 17 bases left in between. CDR3 sequence: CASSDQVRGYRFF. CDR3 in DNA: TGTGCCAGCAGTGACCAGGTCAGGGGATATAGGTTCTTC.

The chain couples TRBV18 to TRBJ1-3; 7 bases are shared with TRBD1. V shed 0 bases, J shed 6 bases, and the junction held 8 bases outside the gene matches. Germline V lookup: CDR1 KGHSH, CDR2 LQKENI. This CDR3 has 16 amino acids. CDR3 bases: TGTGCCAGCTCACCACCGTACGCGAGGGGGCAAAACACCATATATTTT. It yields the protein CASSPPYARGQNTIYF.